Shown below are 25 T cell receptor beta chains from a single sample sequenced in a study of CD39 and CD103 CD8 tumor-infiltrating T cells. The data were produced by immunoSEQ multiplex PCR, yet TCRdb's version contains in-frame clones alone and is incomplete. The sample shows under 5,000 clones, under 80% of them seen only once. The specimen was CD8+ T cells sorted from blood. Subset specified: total memory CD8 T cells (CD45RA-CCR7+/-) from blood or uninvolved lymph node. The receptor set was obtained from a human donor with head and neck squamous cell carcinoma.

In the case of this clone: Germline is not matched at one junction end, which may reflect a read error. The rearrangement joins TRBV4-1 to TRBJ1-4; the D gene is possibly TRBD1 (6 bases). Germline CDR1 reads MGHRA; CDR2 reads YSYEKL. The CDR3 sequence is 16 residues long. This chain's CDR3 is CASSQVGGDSPEKLFF. Written as DNA, the CDR3 is TGTGCCAGCAGCCAAGTAGGGGGAGACAGTCCTGAAAAACTGTTTTTT.

In its sample, this clone was seen once. The gene calls are TRBV9 and TRBJ2-5; 11 positions match TRBD2. The ends lost 4 bases at V and 0 bases at J; junction bases unmatched: 5. Germline CDR1 SGDLS, CDR2 YYNGEE. The CDR3 contains 16 residues. CDR3 loop: CASSLGLAGYQETQYF. The CDR3 nucleotides read TGTGCCAGCAGCCTCGGACTAGCGGGTTACCAAGAGACCCAGTACTTC. Based on the CDR3 plus reference TRBV9 and TRBJ2-5, the full variable domain is DSGVTQTPKHLITATGQRVTLRCSPRSGDLSVYWYQQSLDQGLQFLIQYYNGEERAKGNILERFSAQQFPDLHSELNLSSLELGDSALYFCASSLGLAGYQETQYFGPGTRLLVL.

This chain connects TRBV11-2 to TRBJ2-3, with TRBD2 matching 8 bases. Germline loops: CDR1 SGHAT, CDR2 FQNNGV. This CDR3 is 19 amino acids long. V gave up 6 bases and J gave up 5 bases; unmatched junction bases: 22. CDR3 residues: CASSGLGAGGALERDTQYF. For the CDR3, the DNA is TGTGCCAGCAGTGGCCTAGGGGCGGGGGGCGCCCTTGAGAGAGATACGCAGTATTTT. The full variable domain, with the rest looked up from reference TRBV11-2 and TRBJ2-3, is EAGVAQSPRYKIIEKRQSVAFWCNPISGHATLYWYQQILGQGPKLLIQFQNNGVVDDSQLPKDRFSAERLKGVDSTLKIQPAKLEDSAVYLCASSGLGAGGALERDTQYFGPGTRLTVL.

J is TRBJ2-2 and V is TRBV6-4, with D maybe TRBD2 (5 bases). Germline V gene sequence: CDR1 MRHNA, CDR2 SNTAGT. The CDR3 spans 13 residues. Trimming took 2 bases from V and 4 from J, leaving 5 bases between them. CDR3 amino acids: CASSDTSTGELFF. DNA of the CDR3: TGTGCCAGCAGTGACACTAGCACCGGGGAGCTGTTTTTT.

The chain is built from TRBV27 and TRBJ1-2; the D is unclear. V was trimmed by 2 bases and J by 2 bases, leaving 6 bases between them. CDR1 is MNHEY and CDR2 is SMNVEV in the germline V gene (reference sequence). The CDR3 is 13 amino acids. The DNA for the CDR3 is TGTGCCAGCAGTTTAACGGGGAACTATGGCTACACCTTC. It encodes CASSLTGNYGYTF.

The chain is built from TRBV5-1 and TRBJ2-7; TRBD1 aligns across 9 bases. The CDR3 is made up of 17 amino acids. CDR1 is SGHRS and CDR2 is YFSETQ in the germline V gene. V shed 3 bases, J shed 0 bases, and the junction held 10 bases outside the gene matches. CDR3 in DNA: TGCGCCAGCAGCTCCGGGCGGACGGGACAGGGCTCCTACGAGCAGTACTTC. This gives the protein CASSSGRTGQGSYEQYF. Combining the CDR3 with reference TRBV5-1 and TRBJ2-7 gives the whole variable domain KAGVTQTPRYLIKTRGQQVTLSCSPISGHRSVSWYQQTPGQGLQFLFEYFSETQRNKGNFPGRFSGRQFSNSRSEMNVSTLELGDSALYLCASSSGRTGQGSYEQYFGPGTRLTVT.

There are a few counts of this clone. J is TRBJ2-1 and V is TRBV4-1; D call uncertain. CDR1 is MGHRA and CDR2 is YSYEKL in the germline V gene. The germline V and J ends were trimmed by 3 bases and 7 bases, with 13 bases remaining between them. The CDR3 length is 14 residues. The DNA for the CDR3 is TGCGCCAGCAGCCAGGCTTCGCTAGTAAATGAGCAGTTCTTC. Translating it yields CASSQASLVNEQFF.

J is TRBJ1-1 and V is TRBV6-5; D perhaps matches TRBD1 (6 bases). Germline V gene data show CDR1 as MNHEY and CDR2 as SVGAGI. The ends were cut back, 2 bases at V and 0 bases at J, with 13 bases in the middle. CDR3 size: 16 residues. The CDR3 bases are TGTGCCAGCAGTTACGGGGGGGGCGTCTTGAACACTGAAGCTTTCTTT. Amino acid sequence: CASSYGGGVLNTEAFF.

This clone is categorized as medium-sized. The chain has TRBV5-6 and TRBJ2-1; 11 bases fit TRBD1. Germline CDR1 is SGHDT and CDR2 is YYEEEE. The V segment lost 3 bases and the J segment 8 bases; nucleotides outside the gene matches: 7. This CDR3 has 15 residues. The CDR3 is CASSYRDRGLDEQFF. CDR3 sequence (DNA): TGTGCCAGCAGCTACCGGGACAGGGGGTTGGATGAGCAGTTCTTC.

The chain employs TRBV7-9 and TRBJ1-5; D gene unclear. The V gene's germline CDR1 is SEHNR and CDR2 FQNEAQ (reference sequence). V lost 5 bases to trimming and J lost 4 bases, with 15 bases between them. There are 15 residues in the CDR3. The CDR3 sequence: CASSLSGSQNQPQHF. In nucleotides, the CDR3 is TGTGCCAGCAGCCTCTCCGGGAGTCAGAATCAGCCCCAGCATTTT. The variable domain in full, completed from reference TRBV7-9 and TRBJ1-5, reads DTGVSQNPRHKITKRGQNVTFRCDPISEHNRLYWYRQTLGQGPEFLTYFQNEAQLEKSRLLSDRFSAERPKGSFSTLEIQRTEQGDSAMYLCASSLSGSQNQPQHFGDGTRLSIL.

V and J are TRBV6-1 and TRBJ2-7, with 7 bases matching TRBD2. This CDR3 is built from 12 residues. V was pared by 7 bases and J by 2 bases, with 2 bases of the junction left unmatched. The germline CDR1 and CDR2 sequences are MNHNS and SASEGT. The chain's CDR3 is CASNSGPYEQYF. DNA of the CDR3: TGTGCCAGCAATAGCGGGCCCTACGAGCAGTACTTC.

This chain links TRBV9 with TRBJ2-7, with 10 positions matching TRBD1. Germline CDR1 is SGDLS and CDR2 is YYNGEE. This CDR3 has 15 amino acids. J was trimmed by 3 bases and V by 0 bases; bases with no gene match: 3. The CDR3 region has the DNA TGTGCCAGCAGCGTAGGGGACAGGGGTATCTACGAGCAGTACTTC. The encoded protein is CASSVGDRGIYEQYF.

The chain is built from TRBV12-2 and TRBJ1-2; the table's D call, TRBD1, was not checked against the DNA. TRBV12-2 is tagged as a pseudogene. This CDR3 contains 19 residues. The CDR3 is CASRLRLDRPLFANYGYTF. The CDR3 bases are TGTGCAAGTCGCTTACGGCTGGACAGGCCTCTTTTTGCTAACTATGGCTACACCTTC.

J is TRBJ2-5 and V is TRBV6-5; no firm D call. This CDR3 comprises 13 residues. V dropped 0 bases and J dropped 4 bases, with 6 bases sitting between them. CDR1 is MNHEY, CDR2 SVGAGI, per germline. Here the CDR3 DNA reads TGTGCCAGCAGTTACTCTCCTATAGAGACCCAGTACTTC. It yields the protein CASSYSPIETQYF.

This chain uses TRBV7-3 with TRBJ2-3; tentatively, D is TRBD2 (5 bases). The CDR3 sequence is 15 residues long. Deletions cut 3 bases from V and 0 bases from J, with 10 bases between. Per germline, CDR1 SGHTA and CDR2 FQGTGA. The CDR3 region is CASSLAGRSTDTQYF. In DNA form, the CDR3 reads TGTGCCAGCAGCTTGGCGGGTCGTAGCACAGATACGCAGTATTTT.

J is TRBJ1-6 and V is TRBV4-2; 7 nucleotides match TRBD1. This CDR3 contains 17 residues. Germline V gene lookup returns CDR1 LGHNA and CDR2 YNFKEQ. The V segment lost 0 bases and the J segment 7 bases; nucleotides outside the gene matches: 9. The DNA of the CDR3 is TGTGCCAGCAGCCAAGATTTAGTGGCAGGGGGGAATTCACCCCTCCACTTT. Its translation is CASSQDLVAGGNSPLHF.

The chain recombines TRBV7-9 with TRBJ2-5; 8 nucleotides match TRBD2. V lost 3 bases, J lost 4 bases, and 4 bases stayed unmatched. The CDR3 extends over 14 amino acids. Germline values: CDR1 SEHNR, CDR2 FQNEAQ (reference sequence). In DNA, the CDR3 is TGTGCCAGCAGCTTTATCAGCGGGGGAGAGACCCAGTACTTC. Its translation is CASSFISGGETQYF.

The chain couples TRBV27 to TRBJ1-2; 9 bases match TRBD1. The CDR3 sequence is 15 residues long. V dropped 5 bases and J dropped 5; count of bases not matched to a gene: 9. From germline, CDR1 is MNHEY and CDR2 SMNVEV (reference sequence). The CDR3 coding sequence is TGTGCCAGCAGTCCACCGGGACAGGGAATTTATGGCTACACCTTC. Its protein is CASSPPGQGIYGYTF.

This clone was picked up a small number of times. The chain has TRBV7-9 and TRBJ1-6, with D unclear. The CDR3 has 13 amino acids. V was pared by 1 base and J by 8 bases, with 6 bases between. Germline-derived CDR1 and CDR2 are SEHNR and FQNEAQ (reference sequence). The DNA of the CDR3 is TGTGCCAGCAGCTTAGACGGGTATTCACCCCTCCACTTT. Translating it yields CASSLDGYSPLHF.

The rearrangement joins TRBV28 to TRBJ1-5; 10 positions match TRBD1. The CDR3 has 18 amino acids. Per germline, CDR1 MDHEN and CDR2 SYDVKM. J was trimmed by 3 bases and V by 5 bases; bases with no gene match: 13. CDR3 DNA sequence: TGTGCCAGCAGTCCGAAAAAGACAGGGGGCCCCTACAATCAGCCCCAGCATTTT. Protein: CASSPKKTGGPYNQPQHF.

The DNA of the CDR3 is TGTGCCAGCAGCTCCCCCGACAGTCCGGCGCAGTATTTT. This sequence encodes CASSSPDSPAQYF. This rearrangement joins TRBV7-9 to TRBJ2-3, with TRBD1 as a possible D gene (5 bases). The CDR3 is 13 residues long. In germline, CDR1 is SEHNR, CDR2 FQNEAQ (reference sequence). The V end lost 4 bases, the J end lost 10 bases, and 15 bases lay between the germline ends.

This clone showed up just once. The rearrangement links TRBV5-1 to TRBJ2-5, with D possibly matching TRBD2 (6 bases). Trimming took 4 bases from V and 3 from J, leaving 16 bases between them. Germline V gene lookup returns CDR1 SGHRS and CDR2 YFSETQ. The CDR3 totals 15 residues. The CDR3 region is CASSLGLIIEETQYF. The CDR3 DNA sequence: TGCGCCAGCAGCCTAGGACTAATTATCGAAGAGACCCAGTACTTC.

This chain links TRBV10-1 with TRBJ2-1; 10 bases are a match to TRBD2. J lost 5 bases, V lost 0 bases, and 7 bases had no gene match. CDR3 length equals 17 residues. Per the germline V gene, CDR1 is WNHNN and CDR2 is SYGVQD (reference sequence). The CDR3 coding sequence is TGCGCCAGCAGTGAGTCGGTAGCGGGGGGACCGAACAATGAGCAGTTCTTC. Translating it yields CASSESVAGGPNNEQFF.

This clone was observed a few times. The chain links TRBV6-4 to TRBJ2-6, with a weak D call TRBD2 (6 bases). CDR1 and CDR2 from the germline V gene are MRHNA and SNTAGT. The CDR3 runs to 16 residues. Trimming left V 3 bases short and J 4 bases short, with 13 bases between. The CDR3 protein is CASSDRRGEGANVLTF. CDR3 nucleotides: TGTGCCAGCAGTGATCGGCGGGGAGAAGGGGCCAACGTCCTGACTTTC.

The chain is built from TRBV4-1 and TRBJ2-5, with 12 bases lining up with TRBD2. V lost 4 bases to trimming and J lost 1 base; unmatched junction nucleotides: 4. Germline assignment: CDR1 MGHRA and CDR2 YSYEKL. This CDR3 spans 16 amino acids. CDR3 DNA: TGCGCCAGCAGCCCCCCTAGCGGGGGGGCCCAAGAGACCCAGTACTTC. As protein: CASSPPSGGAQETQYF.